Listed below are T cell receptor beta chains from one sample, sequenced in a study of early T cells in non-severe SARS-CoV-2 infection. TCRdb passed the 5' RACE reads through MiXCR, listing each CDR3 protein once. This sample has 39,000 or so distinct CDR3 sequences, with roughly 6% found just once. Sequenced material: whole blood, taken at baseline. The receptors were gathered from an adult who was a healthcare worker with PCR-confirmed SARS-CoV-2 infection or an uninfected control (not recorded which). CDR3s include the opening cysteine and the closing phenylalanine or tryptophan. Fields, in order: J gene, D gene, V gene, clone size, CDR3 DNA, CDR3 protein. D genes are given only for firm matches. Some rows mark clone size as missing; the rest say once, few, many or name a class of expanded clone.

TRBJ1-2	-	TRBV4-1	many	TGCGCCAGCAGCCAAGTCACCAGGGACTATGGCTACACCTTC	CASSQVTRDYGYTF
TRBJ2-6	-	TRBV4-1	once	TGCGCCAGCAGCCAAGACATCCGGGGAAACTCTGGGGCCAACGTCCTGACTTTC	CASSQDIRGNSGANVLTF
TRBJ2-1	-	TRBV11-3	many	TGTGCCAGCAGCCCAAGCATGGGTTCATATCACTCCTACAATGAGCAGTTCTTC	CASSPSMGSYHSYNEQFF
TRBJ1-2	-	TRBV29-1	many	TGCAGCGTGGATACGAGTGGCTACACCTTC	CSVDTSGYTF
TRBJ2-1	TRBD2	TRBV5-1	many	TGCGCCAGCAGCTTCGGACCGGGAGGTCGGCGGAGCCGAAGCTCCTACAATGAGCAGTTCTTC	CASSFGPGGRRSRSSYNEQFF
TRBJ2-1	TRBD2	TRBV7-8	few	TGTGCCAGCAGCTTAGCGGGAGGGGAGCAGTTCTTC	CASSLAGGEQFF
TRBJ1-2	-	TRBV15	many	TGTGCCACCAGCAGAGGGGTTGCGGATAGGGGAGGCTACACCTTC	CATSRGVADRGGYTF
TRBJ1-4	-	TRBV7-2	few	TGTGCCAGCAGCCAGGGGAATGAAAAACTGTTTTTT	CASSQGNEKLFF
TRBJ1-1	-	TRBV29-1	many	TGCAGCGTCGTGAACACTGAAGCTTTCTTT	CSVVNTEAFF
TRBJ1-1	TRBD1	TRBV29-1	many	TGCAGCGCAAAAGACAGGGTATCAACTGAAGCTTTCTTT	CSAKDRVSTEAFF
TRBJ2-3	-	TRBV19	many	TGTGCCAGTAGTATAGGTGCGAACCCTAGCACAGATACGCAGTATTTT	CASSIGANPSTDTQYF
TRBJ1-4	TRBD1	TRBV10-3	many	TGTGCCATCTCTCGGGACAGAGGTAGTGAAAAACTGTTTTTT	CAISRDRGSEKLFF
TRBJ1-1	-	TRBV12-3/TRBV12-4	many	TGTGCCAGCAGCCCAGGGCTCGCCTCGTCTGTAGCTTTCTTT	CASSPGLASSVAFF
TRBJ2-3	-	TRBV24-1	many	TGTGCCACCAGTGATTTCTCACATACAGATACGCAGTATTTT	CATSDFSHTDTQYF
TRBJ2-5	TRBD2	TRBV7-2	-	TGTGCCAGCAGCCCGGTCGGGATAGCGGGGGGAACCCAGTACTTC	CASSPVGIAGGTQYF
TRBJ1-5	-	TRBV20-1	many	TGCAGTGCCGGGGAGGGTCCGGGCAATCAGCCCCAGCATTTT	CSAGEGPGNQPQHF
TRBJ2-7	-	TRBV20-1	many	TGCAGTGCAGCGGAGGCCCTTTCCTACGAGCAGTACTTC	CSAAEALSYEQYF
TRBJ1-1	-	TRBV9	-	TGTGCCAGCAGCGTAGGTGGACTGGGGAACACTGAAGCTTTCTTT	CASSVGGLGNTEAFF
TRBJ2-7	-	TRBV3-1	many	TGTGCCAGCAGCCAGGGATGGTTGGGGAAGGGCTACGAGCAGTACTTC	CASSQGWLGKGYEQYF
TRBJ2-2	TRBD2	TRBV7-2	few	TGTGCCAGCAGCTGGACTAGCGGGAGGGCCGGGGAGCTGTTTTTT	CASSWTSGRAGELFF
TRBJ2-2	TRBD2	TRBV29-1	-	TGCAGCGTTGAGGGAGGGCCTCTGCCCTCCGGGGAGCTGTTTTTT	CSVEGGPLPSGELFF
TRBJ2-2	-	TRBV6-2/TRBV6-3	-	TGTGCCAGCAGTTATGGGGGGGCGCACACCGGGGAGCTGTTTTTT	CASSYGGAHTGELFF
TRBJ2-7	-	TRBV2	many	TGTGCCAGCAGTGTCTCGGGCTACGAGCAGTACTTC	CASSVSGYEQYF
TRBJ2-7	TRBD2	TRBV5-1	many	TGCGCCAGCAGGCGAGGTGCGGTCTCCGGGACTAGCTACGAGCAGTACTTC	CASRRGAVSGTSYEQYF
TRBJ2-5	-	TRBV3-1	many	TGTGCCAGCAGCCACGGAACCCAAGAGACCCAGTACTTC	CASSHGTQETQYF
TRBJ1-2	-	TRBV6-2/TRBV6-3	many	TGTGCCAGCAGTTACTCGCCACTCACAGGGCCGGGCTACACCTTC	CASSYSPLTGPGYTF
TRBJ1-5	-	TRBV6-2/TRBV6-3	few	TGTGCCAGCAGCCACGGACGGGGGAATAGCAATCAGCCCCAGCATTTT	CASSHGRGNSNQPQHF
TRBJ1-3	-	TRBV2	-	TGTGCCTGCCATACGTTCTCTGGAAACACCATATATTTT	CACHTFSGNTIYF
TRBJ2-6	-	TRBV5-1	-	TGCGCCAGCAGCTTGTCCCCTCTGACTGGGGCCAACGTCCTGACTTTC	CASSLSPLTGANVLTF